The rows below give T cell receptor beta chains drawn from one sample of a study of blood T cell repertoires in COVID-19. Profiling relied on immunoSEQ multiplex PCR, and the TCRdb table lists in-frame clones only, not all of them. The table lists around 130,000 clones, roughly 84% of them singletons, with under 5% in the top ten. What was sequenced was PBMCs or T cells enriched from blood (not recorded which). The source of these receptors is a woman under 40 who had recovered from COVID-19. The CDR3 runs from the conserved cysteine through the conserved F or W. D genes are given only for firm matches. Not all rows give a size; the values are once, few, many and, for expanded clones, a class.

J,length,V,D,size,CDR3
TRBJ1-2,13,TRBV12-5,NA,NA,CASGLVGGKGYTF
TRBJ2-1,14,TRBV10-3,TRBD2,NA,CAIGLAAGHNEQFF
TRBJ2-7,16,TRBV4-1,TRBD2,NA,CASSQVAGATSYEQYF
TRBJ2-7,13,TRBV30,TRBD2,NA,CAWSVRLAGEQYF
TRBJ2-7,15,TRBV29-1,NA,NA,CSVEDPNLSSYEQYF
TRBJ2-3,12,TRBV7-2,NA,NA,CASSPRWSTQYF
TRBJ1-6,14,TRBV4-2,TRBD1,NA,CASSRDREASPLHF
TRBJ1-5,14,TRBV28,TRBD1,NA,CASRLDRGYQPQHF
TRBJ2-5,14,TRBV9,TRBD1,NA,CASSARQGLETQYF
TRBJ2-7,15,TRBV19,NA,NA,CASSSSTGSPYEQYF
TRBJ1-2,14,TRBV5-1,NA,once,CASSLETANYGYTF
TRBJ1-4,15,TRBV28,NA,NA,CASSLGSEGNEKLFF
TRBJ2-2,15,TRBV11-3,TRBD1,NA,CASSPRQGGTGELFF
TRBJ1-6,14,TRBV19,TRBD1,NA,CASSIRDRNSPLHF
TRBJ1-1,14,TRBV18,NA,NA,CASSPFSAQTEAFF
TRBJ2-1,16,TRBV18,NA,NA,CASSLGDGGSYNEQFF
TRBJ2-3,17,TRBV4-3,TRBD2,once,CASSQGTKAGGTDTQYF
TRBJ1-4,14,TRBV4-2,NA,NA,CASSQDLRNEKLFF
TRBJ1-4,14,TRBV5-1,NA,NA,CASSLGQAGEKLFF
TRBJ2-7,15,TRBV27,NA,few,CASSSRTSQFREQYF
TRBJ1-2,12,TRBV4-3,NA,NA,CASRQGSEGYTF
TRBJ2-6,18,TRBV4-2,NA,NA,CASSHTNGSFSGANVLTF
TRBJ2-7,15,TRBV6-1,TRBD1,NA,CASSEPFGQGPEQYF
TRBJ2-5,15,TRBV24-1,NA,NA,CATSVSAGSQETQYF
TRBJ2-5,13,TRBV5-6,TRBD1,few,CASSRQGRETQYF
TRBJ2-1,18,TRBV6-4,TRBD2,NA,CASSLGRGVSGSMNEQFF
TRBJ2-7,15,TRBV28,TRBD2,NA,CASSPQLAGTYEQYF
TRBJ2-2,17,TRBV4-3,NA,NA,CASSQELAVPGAGELFF
TRBJ2-1,15,TRBV21-1,NA,NA,CASSKGTSRYNEQFF
TRBJ1-5,14,TRBV30,NA,NA,CAWSQGSGNQPQHF
TRBJ2-1,15,TRBV6-4,NA,NA,CASSDSVGTSNEQFF
TRBJ2-1,16,TRBV5-8,NA,NA,CASSRARLGIYNEQFF
TRBJ2-5,16,TRBV3-1/TRBV3-2,NA,NA,CASSAHVRVSQETQYF
TRBJ1-1,16,TRBV28,TRBD1,NA,CASSRLGTGGYTEAFF
TRBJ1-5,15,TRBV30,NA,NA,CAWSRGDEGNQPQHF
TRBJ2-2,16,TRBV7-2,TRBD2,NA,CASSLALAGNTGELFF
TRBJ2-2,15,TRBV7-7,TRBD2,NA,CASSPEGLATGELFF
TRBJ1-3,15,TRBV7-6,NA,NA,CASSLGVVSGNTIYF
TRBJ2-6,16,TRBV3-1/TRBV3-2,NA,NA,CASSQGAGSGANVLTF
TRBJ1-5,15,TRBV6-2/TRBV6-3,NA,once,CASSYGTAANQPQHF
TRBJ2-1,17,TRBV7-2,TRBD1,NA,CASSHGPPGQGAYEQFF
TRBJ2-2,14,TRBV11-2,NA,NA,CASREGAGTGELFF
TRBJ2-3,18,TRBV4-3,TRBD2,NA,CASSQDRWGAGGADTQYF
TRBJ2-2,16,TRBV9,NA,NA,CASSVDVSVVLGELFF
TRBJ2-1,14,TRBV4-3,NA,NA,CASSQRFYYNEQFF
TRBJ1-1,16,TRBV10-3,NA,NA,CAISESDSLMGTEAFF
TRBJ1-2,13,TRBV6-2/TRBV6-3,TRBD1,NA,CASSRGQDYGYTF
TRBJ1-4,14,TRBV28,NA,NA,CASSFIATNEKLFF
TRBJ1-1,13,TRBV5-1,TRBD1,NA,CASSSKTGTEAFF
TRBJ2-7,15,TRBV6-1,TRBD2,few,CASSDGAGGPVEQYF
TRBJ2-7,14,TRBV11-2,NA,NA,CASSLEAQSYEQYF
TRBJ2-2,20,TRBV6-2/TRBV6-3,TRBD2,NA,CASSYSFQTGTSVRTGELFF